This T cell receptor (beta chain) came from a study of T-cell memory formation after mild COVID-19. Study details: TCR clusters were mostly confined to one donor each. Findings and limits, study-wide: Clones shrinking from day 15 to 85 showed even CD4/CD8 mixes; later expanders tilted CD4+. The finding that pre-infection memory included some responding clones suggested that cross-reactive memory joined. Most CD4+ clones that shrank were in CM and EM, while CD8+ ones turned up in EMRA.

A remark on this clonotype: The target antigen is unknown.

The germline V gene has CDR1 SGHDN and CDR2 FVKESK. The CDR3 is 16 residues long. With 1 base clipped from V and 4 bases from J, the junction kept 7 bases outside the gene matches. MiXCR was run by TCRdb on the 5' RACE reads, yielding one entry per CDR3 protein. The sample lists a few hundred thousand distinct CDR3 sequences, less than 25% occurring once. What was sequenced was PBMCs or a T cell subset sorted from them (not recorded which). The chain uses TRBV14 and TRBJ2-3; 8 bases are a match to TRBD2. The receptor was isolated from an adult woman who had mild COVID-19 (a few samples of this study predate the infection). Cell type and time point are not known. The CDR3 loop is CASSQVRTSRPDTQYF. The CDR3 DNA sequence: TGTGCCAGCAGCCAAGTGAGGACTAGCAGGCCAGATACGCAGTATTTT.